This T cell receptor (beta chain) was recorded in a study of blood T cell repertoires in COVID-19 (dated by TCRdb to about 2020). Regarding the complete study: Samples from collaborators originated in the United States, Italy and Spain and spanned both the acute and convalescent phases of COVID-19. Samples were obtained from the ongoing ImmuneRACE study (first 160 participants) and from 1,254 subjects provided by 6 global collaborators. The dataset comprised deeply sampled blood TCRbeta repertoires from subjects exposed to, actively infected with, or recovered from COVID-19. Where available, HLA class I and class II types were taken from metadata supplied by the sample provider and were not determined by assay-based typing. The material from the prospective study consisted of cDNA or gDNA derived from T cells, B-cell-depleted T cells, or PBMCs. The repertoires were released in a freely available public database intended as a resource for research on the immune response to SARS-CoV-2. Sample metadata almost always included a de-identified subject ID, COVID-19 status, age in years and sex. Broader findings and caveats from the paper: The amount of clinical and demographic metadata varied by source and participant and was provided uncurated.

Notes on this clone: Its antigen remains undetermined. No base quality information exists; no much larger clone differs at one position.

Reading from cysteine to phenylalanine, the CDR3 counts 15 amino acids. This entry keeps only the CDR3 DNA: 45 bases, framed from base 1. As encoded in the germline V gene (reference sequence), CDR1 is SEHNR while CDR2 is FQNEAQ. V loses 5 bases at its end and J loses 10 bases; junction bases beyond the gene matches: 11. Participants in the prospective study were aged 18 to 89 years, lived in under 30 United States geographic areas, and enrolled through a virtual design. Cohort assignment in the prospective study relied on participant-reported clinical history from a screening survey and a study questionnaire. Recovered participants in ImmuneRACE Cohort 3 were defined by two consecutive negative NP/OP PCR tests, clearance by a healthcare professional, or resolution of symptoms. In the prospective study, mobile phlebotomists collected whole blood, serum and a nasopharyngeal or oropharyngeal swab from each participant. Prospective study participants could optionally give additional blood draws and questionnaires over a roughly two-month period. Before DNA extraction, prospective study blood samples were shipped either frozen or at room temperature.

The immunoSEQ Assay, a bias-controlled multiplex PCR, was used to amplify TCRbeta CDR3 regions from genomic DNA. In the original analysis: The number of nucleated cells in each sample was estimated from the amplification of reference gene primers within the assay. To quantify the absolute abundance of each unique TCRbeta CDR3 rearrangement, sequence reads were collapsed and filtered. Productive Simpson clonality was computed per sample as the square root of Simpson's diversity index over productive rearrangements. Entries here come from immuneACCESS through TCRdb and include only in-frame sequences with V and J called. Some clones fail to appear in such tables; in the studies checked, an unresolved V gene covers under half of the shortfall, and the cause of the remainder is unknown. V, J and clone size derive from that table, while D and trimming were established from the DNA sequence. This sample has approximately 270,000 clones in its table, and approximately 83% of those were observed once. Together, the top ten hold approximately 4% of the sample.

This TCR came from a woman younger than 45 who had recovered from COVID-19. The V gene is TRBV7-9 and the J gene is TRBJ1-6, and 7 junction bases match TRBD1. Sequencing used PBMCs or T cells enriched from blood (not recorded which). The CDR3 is CASSVLGDSLSPLHF. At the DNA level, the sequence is TGTGCCAGCAGCGTCTTGGGGGACAGTTTATCACCCCTCCACTTT.